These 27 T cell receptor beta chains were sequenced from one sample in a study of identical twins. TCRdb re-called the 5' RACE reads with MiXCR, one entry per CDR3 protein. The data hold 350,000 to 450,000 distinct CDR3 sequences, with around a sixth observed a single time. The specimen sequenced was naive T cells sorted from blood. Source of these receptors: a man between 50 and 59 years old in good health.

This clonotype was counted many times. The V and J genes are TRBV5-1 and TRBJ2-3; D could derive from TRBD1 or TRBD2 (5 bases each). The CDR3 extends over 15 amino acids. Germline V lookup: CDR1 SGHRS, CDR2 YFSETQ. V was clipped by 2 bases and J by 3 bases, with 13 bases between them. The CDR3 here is CASSFRGGGTDTQYF. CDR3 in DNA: TGCGCCAGCAGCTTTCGGGGCGGTGGTACAGATACGCAGTATTTT.

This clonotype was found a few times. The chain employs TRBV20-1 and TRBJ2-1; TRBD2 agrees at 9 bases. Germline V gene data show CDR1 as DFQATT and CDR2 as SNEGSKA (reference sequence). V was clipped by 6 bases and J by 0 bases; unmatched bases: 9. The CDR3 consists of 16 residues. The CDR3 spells CSATGLARSSYNEQFF. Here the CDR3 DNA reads TGCAGTGCCACTGGACTAGCGAGAAGCTCCTACAATGAGCAGTTCTTC.

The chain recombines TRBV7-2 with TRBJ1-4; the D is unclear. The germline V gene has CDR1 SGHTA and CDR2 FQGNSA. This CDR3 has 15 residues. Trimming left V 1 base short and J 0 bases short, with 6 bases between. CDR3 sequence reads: CASSLGPSTNEKLFF. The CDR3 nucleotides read TGTGCCAGCAGCTTAGGGCCCTCAACTAATGAAAAACTGTTTTTT.

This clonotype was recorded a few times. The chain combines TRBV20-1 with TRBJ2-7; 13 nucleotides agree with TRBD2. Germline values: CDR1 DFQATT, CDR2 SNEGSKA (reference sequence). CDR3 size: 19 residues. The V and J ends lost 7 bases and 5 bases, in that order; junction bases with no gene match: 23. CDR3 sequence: CSVIPLGLAGEADVNEQYF. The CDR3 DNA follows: TGCAGTGTTATCCCTCTCGGACTAGCGGGAGAGGCGGATGTAAACGAGCAGTACTTC.

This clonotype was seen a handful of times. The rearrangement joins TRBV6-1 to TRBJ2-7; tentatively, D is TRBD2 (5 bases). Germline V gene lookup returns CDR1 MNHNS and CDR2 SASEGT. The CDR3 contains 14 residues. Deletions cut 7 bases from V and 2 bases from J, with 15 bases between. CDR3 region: CASTNNPGTYEQYF. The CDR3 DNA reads TGTGCCAGCACCAACAATCCCGGGACCTACGAGCAGTACTTC.

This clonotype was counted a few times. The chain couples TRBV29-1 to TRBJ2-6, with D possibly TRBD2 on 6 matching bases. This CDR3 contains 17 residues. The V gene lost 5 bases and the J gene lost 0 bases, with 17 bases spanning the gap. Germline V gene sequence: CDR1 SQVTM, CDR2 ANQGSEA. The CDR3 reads CSVSPQRVISGANVLTF. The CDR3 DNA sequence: TGCAGCGTTTCCCCCCAGCGGGTGATCTCTGGGGCCAACGTCCTGACTTTC.

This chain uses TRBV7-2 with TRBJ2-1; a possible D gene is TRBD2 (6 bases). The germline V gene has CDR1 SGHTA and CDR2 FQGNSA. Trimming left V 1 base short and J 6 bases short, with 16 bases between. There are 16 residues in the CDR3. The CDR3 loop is CASSLGPGRLANEQFF. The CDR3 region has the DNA TGTGCCAGCAGCTTAGGTCCGGGGAGGCTCGCCAATGAGCAGTTCTTC.

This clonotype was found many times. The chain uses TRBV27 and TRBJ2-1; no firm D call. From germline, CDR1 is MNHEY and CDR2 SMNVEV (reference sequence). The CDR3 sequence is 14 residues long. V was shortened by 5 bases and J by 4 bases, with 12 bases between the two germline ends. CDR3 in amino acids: CASSQRQPYNEQFF. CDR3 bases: TGTGCCAGCAGTCAGCGCCAACCATACAATGAGCAGTTCTTC.

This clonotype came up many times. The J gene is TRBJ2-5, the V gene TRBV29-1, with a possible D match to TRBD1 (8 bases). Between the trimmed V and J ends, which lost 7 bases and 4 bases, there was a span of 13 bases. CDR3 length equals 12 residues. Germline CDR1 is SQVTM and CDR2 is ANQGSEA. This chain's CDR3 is CSATGGGETQYF. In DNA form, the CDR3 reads TGCAGCGCAACAGGGGGGGGAGAGACCCAGTACTTC. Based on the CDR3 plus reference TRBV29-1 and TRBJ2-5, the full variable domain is SAVISQKPSRDICQRGTSLTIQCQVDSQVTMMFWYRQQPGQSLTLIATANQGSEATYESGFVIDKFPISRPNLTFSTLTVSNMSPEDSSIYLCSATGGGETQYFGPGTRLLVL.

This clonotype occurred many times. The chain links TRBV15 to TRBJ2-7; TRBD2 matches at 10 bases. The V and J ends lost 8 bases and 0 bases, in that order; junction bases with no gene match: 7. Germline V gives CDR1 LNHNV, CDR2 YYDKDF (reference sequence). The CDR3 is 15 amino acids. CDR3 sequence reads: CATQEGLASSYEQYF. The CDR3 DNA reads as TGTGCCACCCAAGAGGGACTAGCGAGCTCCTACGAGCAGTACTTC. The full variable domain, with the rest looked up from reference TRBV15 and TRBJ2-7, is DAMVIQNPRYQVTQFGKPVTLSCSQTLNHNVMYWYQQKSSQAPKLLFHYYDKDFNNEADTPDNFQSRRPNTSFCFLDIRSPGLGDTAMYLCATQEGLASSYEQYFGPGTRLTVT.

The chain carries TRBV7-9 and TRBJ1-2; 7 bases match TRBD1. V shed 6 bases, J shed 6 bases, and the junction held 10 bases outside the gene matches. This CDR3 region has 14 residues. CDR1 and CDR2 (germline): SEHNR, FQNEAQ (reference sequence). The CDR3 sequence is CASRTGAGGDGYTF. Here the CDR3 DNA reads TGTGCCAGCAGAACAGGGGCCGGGGGGGATGGCTACACCTTC.

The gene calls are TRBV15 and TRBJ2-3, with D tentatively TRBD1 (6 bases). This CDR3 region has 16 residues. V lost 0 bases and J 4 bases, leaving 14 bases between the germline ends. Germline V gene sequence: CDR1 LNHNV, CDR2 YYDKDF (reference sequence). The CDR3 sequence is CATSRDLQGGSDTQYF. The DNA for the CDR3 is TGTGCCACCAGCAGAGACCTACAGGGTGGGTCAGATACGCAGTATTTT.

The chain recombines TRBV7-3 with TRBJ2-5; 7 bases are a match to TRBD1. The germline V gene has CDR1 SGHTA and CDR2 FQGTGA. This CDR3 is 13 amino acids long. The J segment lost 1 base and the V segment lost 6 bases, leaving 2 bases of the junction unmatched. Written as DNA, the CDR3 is TGTGCCAGCAGATGGGACAGCCAAGAGACCCAGTACTTC. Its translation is CASRWDSQETQYF.

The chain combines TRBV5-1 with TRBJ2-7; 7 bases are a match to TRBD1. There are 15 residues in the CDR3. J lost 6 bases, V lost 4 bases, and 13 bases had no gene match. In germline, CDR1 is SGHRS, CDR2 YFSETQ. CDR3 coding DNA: TGCGCCAGCAGCAACCTGACGGGGACAGTTGGCGAGCAGTACTTC. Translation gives CASSNLTGTVGEQYF.

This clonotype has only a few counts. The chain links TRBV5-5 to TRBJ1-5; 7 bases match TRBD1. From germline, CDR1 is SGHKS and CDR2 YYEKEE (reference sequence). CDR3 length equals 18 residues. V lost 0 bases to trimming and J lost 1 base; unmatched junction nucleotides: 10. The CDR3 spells CASSLEFSAQGSNQPQHF. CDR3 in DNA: TGTGCCAGCAGCTTGGAGTTTAGCGCACAGGGGAGCAATCAGCCCCAGCATTTT.

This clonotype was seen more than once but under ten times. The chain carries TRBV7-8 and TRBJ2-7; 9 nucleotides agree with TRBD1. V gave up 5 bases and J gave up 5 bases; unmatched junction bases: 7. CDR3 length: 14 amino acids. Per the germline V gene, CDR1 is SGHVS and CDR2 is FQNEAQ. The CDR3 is CASSKIQGADEQYF. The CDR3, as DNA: TGTGCCAGCAGCAAAATACAGGGGGCAGACGAGCAGTACTTC.

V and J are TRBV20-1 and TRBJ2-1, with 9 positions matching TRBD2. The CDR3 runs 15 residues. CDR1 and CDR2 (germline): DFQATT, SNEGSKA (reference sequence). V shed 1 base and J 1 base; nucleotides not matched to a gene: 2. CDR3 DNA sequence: TGCAGTGCTAGAGTTAGCGGGGGTTCCTACAATGAGCAGTTCTTC. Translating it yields CSARVSGGSYNEQFF.

CDR3 in amino acids: CASNPGGRAQPQHF. The DNA of the CDR3 is TGTGCCAGTAACCCTGGGGGCAGGGCGCAGCCCCAGCATTTT. The chain combines TRBV19 with TRBJ1-5; a weak D match, TRBD1 (6 bases). Deletions cut 7 bases from V and 7 bases from J, with 17 bases between. The germline CDR1 and CDR2 sequences are LNHDA and SQIVND (reference sequence). The length of the CDR3 is 14 residues.

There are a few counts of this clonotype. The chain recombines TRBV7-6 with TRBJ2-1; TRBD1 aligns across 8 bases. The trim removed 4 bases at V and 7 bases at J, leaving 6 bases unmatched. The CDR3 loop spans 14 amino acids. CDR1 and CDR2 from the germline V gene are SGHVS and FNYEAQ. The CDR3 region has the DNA TGTGCCAGCAGCTCCCAGGGGGCGCGGAATGAGCAGTTCTTC. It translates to CASSSQGARNEQFF.

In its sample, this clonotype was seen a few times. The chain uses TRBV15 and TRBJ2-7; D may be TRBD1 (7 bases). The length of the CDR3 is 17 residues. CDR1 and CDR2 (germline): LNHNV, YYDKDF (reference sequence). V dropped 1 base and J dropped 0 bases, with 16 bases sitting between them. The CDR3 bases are TGTGCCACCAGCAGAGTTGGAGGGGGACAGACCTCCTACGAGCAGTACTTC. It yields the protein CATSRVGGGQTSYEQYF. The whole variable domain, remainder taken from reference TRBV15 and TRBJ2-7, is DAMVIQNPRYQVTQFGKPVTLSCSQTLNHNVMYWYQQKSSQAPKLLFHYYDKDFNNEADTPDNFQSRRPNTSFCFLDIRSPGLGDTAMYLCATSRVGGGQTSYEQYFGPGTRLTVT.

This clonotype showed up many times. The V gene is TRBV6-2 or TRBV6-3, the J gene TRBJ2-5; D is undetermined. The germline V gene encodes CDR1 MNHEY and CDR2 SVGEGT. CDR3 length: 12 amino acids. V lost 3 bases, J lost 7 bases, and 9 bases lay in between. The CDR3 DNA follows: TGTGCCAGCAGTTATAATTGGGGGACCCAGTACTTC. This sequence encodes CASSYNWGTQYF.

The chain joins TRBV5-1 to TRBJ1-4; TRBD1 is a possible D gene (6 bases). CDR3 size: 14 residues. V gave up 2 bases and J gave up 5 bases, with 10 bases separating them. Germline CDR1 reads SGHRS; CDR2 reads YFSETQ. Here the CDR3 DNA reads TGCGCCAGCAGCTTCGGGGGGCAGAATGAAAAACTGTTTTTT. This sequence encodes CASSFGGQNEKLFF.

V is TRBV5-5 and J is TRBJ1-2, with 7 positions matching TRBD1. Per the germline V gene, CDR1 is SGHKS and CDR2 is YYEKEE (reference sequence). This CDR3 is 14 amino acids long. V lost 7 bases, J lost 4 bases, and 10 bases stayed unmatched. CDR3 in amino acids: CASSGTEYSYGYTF. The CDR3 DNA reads TGTGCCAGCTCCGGGACAGAGTATTCCTATGGCTACACCTTC. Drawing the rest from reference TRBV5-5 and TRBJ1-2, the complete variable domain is DAGVTQSPTHLIKTRGQQVTLRCSPISGHKSVSWYQQVLGQGPQFIFQYYEKEERGRGNFPDRFSARQFPNYSSELNVNALLLGDSALYLCASSGTEYSYGYTFGSGTRLTVV.

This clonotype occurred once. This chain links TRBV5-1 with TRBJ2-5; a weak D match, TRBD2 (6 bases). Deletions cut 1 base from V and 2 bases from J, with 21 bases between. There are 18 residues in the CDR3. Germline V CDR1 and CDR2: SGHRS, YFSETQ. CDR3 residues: CASSLPLGGEVFQETQYF. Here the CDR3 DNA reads TGCGCCAGCAGCTTGCCCTTGGGCGGGGAGGTTTTTCAAGAGACCCAGTACTTC. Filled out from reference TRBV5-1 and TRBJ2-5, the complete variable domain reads KAGVTQTPRYLIKTRGQQVTLSCSPISGHRSVSWYQQTPGQGLQFLFEYFSETQRNKGNFPGRFSGRQFSNSRSEMNVSTLELGDSALYLCASSLPLGGEVFQETQYFGPGTRLLVL.

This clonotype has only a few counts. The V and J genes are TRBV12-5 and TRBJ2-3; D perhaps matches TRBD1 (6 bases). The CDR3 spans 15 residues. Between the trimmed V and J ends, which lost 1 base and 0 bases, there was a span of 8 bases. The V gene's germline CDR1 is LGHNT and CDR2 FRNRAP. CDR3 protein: CASGLGTGSTDTQYF. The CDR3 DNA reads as TGTGCTAGTGGTTTGGGAACAGGGAGCACAGATACGCAGTATTTT.

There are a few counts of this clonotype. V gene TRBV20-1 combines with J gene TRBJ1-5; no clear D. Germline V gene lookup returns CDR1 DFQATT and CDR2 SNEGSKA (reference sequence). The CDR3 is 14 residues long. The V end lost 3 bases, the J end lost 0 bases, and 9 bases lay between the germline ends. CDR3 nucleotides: TGCAGTGCTAGGTTGAGGTTTAGCAATCAGCCCCAGCATTTT. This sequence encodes CSARLRFSNQPQHF.

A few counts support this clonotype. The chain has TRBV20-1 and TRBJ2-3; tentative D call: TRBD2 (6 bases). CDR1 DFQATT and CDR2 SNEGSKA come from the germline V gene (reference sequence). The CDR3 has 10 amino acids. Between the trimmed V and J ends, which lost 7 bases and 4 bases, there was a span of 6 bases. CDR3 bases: TGCAGTGTAGCGGCAGATACGCAGTATTTT. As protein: CSVAADTQYF.